A single sample is the source of the 4 T cell receptor beta chains below, sequenced in a study of blood T cell repertoires in COVID-19. The protocol was immunoSEQ multiplex PCR, while the TCRdb copy is restricted to in-frame clones and leaves out a portion. The sample lists fewer than 250,000 clones; roughly 77% were seen once. The specimen was PBMCs or T cells enriched from blood (not recorded which). Receptor source: a woman aged 45-60 years with acute COVID-19.

The chain is built from TRBV21-1 and TRBJ2-7; TRBD1 is taken as the D call from the table, unchecked against the DNA. TRBV21-1 is a known pseudogene. This CDR3 spans 14 amino acids. In DNA, the CDR3 is TGTGCCTGCCCCAACCGGGACAGCGTCTACGAGCAGTACGTC. Its protein product is CACPNRDSVYEQYV.

This clone was seen once. J is TRBJ1-2 and V is TRBV25-1; 10 bases line up with TRBD1. The CDR3 contains 15 residues. Unmatched junction bases numbered 9, after V lost 4 bases and J lost 7 bases. Germline V lookup: CDR1 MGHDK, CDR2 SYGVNS. CDR3 nucleotide sequence: TGTGCCAGCAGTGGGTGGACAGGGGGAACCGGTGGCTACACCTTC. Translated, it gives CASSGWTGGTGGYTF.

The rearrangement uses TRBV3-1 (or the pseudogene TRBV3-2) and TRBJ2-2, with D unclear. CDR3 length: 17 residues. The V gene lost 1 base and the J gene lost 0 bases, with 12 bases spanning the gap. Germline lookup yields CDR1 LGHDT and CDR2 YNNKEL (reference sequence). CDR3 bases: TGTGCCAGCAGCCAAGTTCGTCCTACGCCGAACACCGGGGAGCTGTTTTTT. Its protein product is CASSQVRPTPNTGELFF.

This clone was detected once. V gene TRBV2 combines with J gene TRBJ1-5; D gene uncertain. The CDR3 length is 13 residues. Trimming left V 8 bases short and J 3 bases short, with 11 bases between. The germline CDR1 and CDR2 sequences are SNHLY and FYNNEI. CDR3 in amino acids: CASWAGYNQPQHF. The CDR3 DNA reads as TGTGCCAGCTGGGCCGGATACAATCAGCCCCAGCATTTT.